Listed below are T cell receptor beta chains from one sample, sequenced in a study of long-term antiretroviral therapy in people with HIV. The data were produced by immunoSEQ multiplex PCR, yet TCRdb's version contains in-frame clones alone and is incomplete. The sample yields some 30,000 clones, about 90% seen once. The starting material was unsorted PBMCs, obtained 2 years after starting antiretroviral therapy. The receptor source for this set is a man aged 50-59 years with HIV. The CDR3 runs from the conserved cysteine through the conserved F or W. Each record gives: V gene, CDR3 length, J gene, D gene, clone size, CDR3 protein, CDR3 DNA. A D gene is named only where the DNA matches it firmly. The size of a clone is reported for some rows only, either as once, few or many, or as a class for expanded clones.

v_gene: TRBV6-6
len: 16
j_gene: TRBJ1-5
d_gene: TRBD1
abundance: -
CDR3aa: CASSPPPGQRNQPQHF
CDR3nt: TGTGCCAGCAGCCCTCCTCCGGGACAGAGGAATCAGCCCCAGCATTTT

v_gene: TRBV5-1
len: 15
j_gene: TRBJ2-2
d_gene: TRBD1
abundance: -
CDR3aa: CASSLDRETTGELFF
CDR3nt: TGCGCCAGCAGTTTGGACAGGGAAACTACCGGGGAGCTGTTTTTT

v_gene: TRBV18
len: 16
j_gene: TRBJ1-2
d_gene: TRBD1
abundance: -
CDR3aa: CASSPTSGTVVSGYTF
CDR3nt: TGTGCCAGCTCCCCGACCTCCGGGACAGTCGTATCCGGCTACACCTTC

v_gene: TRBV9
len: 14
j_gene: TRBJ2-7
d_gene: -
abundance: -
CDR3aa: CASSVGVVAYEQYF
CDR3nt: TGTGCCAGCAGCGTAGGAGTAGTTGCCTACGAGCAGTACTTC

v_gene: TRBV4-1
len: 16
j_gene: TRBJ1-1
d_gene: TRBD1
abundance: -
CDR3aa: CASSSPGKTGATEAFF
CDR3nt: TGCGCCAGCAGCTCCCCGGGAAAGACAGGGGCCACTGAAGCTTTCTTT

v_gene: TRBV10-3
len: 13
j_gene: TRBJ1-2
d_gene: -
abundance: -
CDR3aa: CAIRPAQDYGYTF
CDR3nt: TGTGCCATCAGGCCCGCTCAGGACTATGGCTACACCTTC

v_gene: TRBV25-1
len: 16
j_gene: TRBJ2-3
d_gene: -
abundance: -
CDR3aa: CASSGNLEYATDTQYF
CDR3nt: TGTGCCAGCAGTGGGAATCTAGAGTATGCCACAGATACGCAGTATTTT

v_gene: TRBV27
len: 15
j_gene: TRBJ2-7
d_gene: TRBD2
abundance: -
CDR3aa: CASNIAGRHRYEQYF
CDR3nt: TGTGCCAGCAACATAGCGGGGAGGCACCGGTACGAGCAGTACTTC

v_gene: TRBV27
len: 14
j_gene: TRBJ1-5
d_gene: -
abundance: -
CDR3aa: CASSWGDSNQPQHF
CDR3nt: TGTGCCAGCAGTTGGGGGGATAGCAATCAGCCCCAGCATTTT

v_gene: TRBV7-9
len: 12
j_gene: TRBJ2-7
d_gene: -
abundance: -
CDR3aa: CASSPAVYEQYF
CDR3nt: TGTGCCAGCAGCCCCGCCGTCTACGAGCAGTACTTC

v_gene: TRBV13
len: 15
j_gene: TRBJ2-7
d_gene: TRBD2
abundance: -
CDR3aa: CASSFQTSGDYEQYF
CDR3nt: TGTGCCAGCAGCTTCCAGACTAGCGGGGACTACGAGCAGTACTTC

v_gene: TRBV5-5
len: 16
j_gene: TRBJ1-1
d_gene: -
abundance: -
CDR3aa: CASSYFVGRVGTEAFF
CDR3nt: TGTGCCAGCAGCTACTTTGTTGGGCGTGTGGGCACTGAAGCTTTCTTT

v_gene: TRBV20-1
len: 11
j_gene: TRBJ2-7
d_gene: TRBD2
abundance: -
CDR3aa: CSARGLAGLYF
CDR3nt: TGCAGTGCTAGAGGACTAGCGGGGTTGTACTTC

v_gene: TRBV7-2
len: 18
j_gene: TRBJ2-7
d_gene: TRBD1
abundance: once
CDR3aa: CASSLTNLRGQGAHEQYF
CDR3nt: TGTGCCAGCAGCTTAACTAACCTGCGCGGACAGGGGGCCCACGAGCAGTACTTC

v_gene: TRBV27
len: 13
j_gene: TRBJ1-1
d_gene: -
abundance: -
CDR3aa: CASSLYRYTEAFF
CDR3nt: TGTGCCAGCAGTTTATATAGGTACACTGAAGCTTTCTTT

v_gene: TRBV5-1
len: 15
j_gene: TRBJ1-1
d_gene: TRBD1
abundance: -
CDR3aa: CASSLLGTGDTEAFF
CDR3nt: TGCGCCAGCAGCTTGCTCGGGACAGGGGACACTGAAGCTTTCTTT

v_gene: TRBV28
len: 15
j_gene: TRBJ2-7
d_gene: -
abundance: -
CDR3aa: CASSFSWDTTYEQYF
CDR3nt: TGTGCCAGCAGTTTTTCCTGGGACACTACCTACGAGCAGTACTTC

v_gene: TRBV6-5
len: 15
j_gene: TRBJ2-7
d_gene: -
abundance: -
CDR3aa: CASSRSPGPHYEQYF
CDR3nt: TGTGCCAGCAGTCGCAGCCCGGGACCCCACTACGAGCAGTACTTC

v_gene: TRBV9
len: 17
j_gene: TRBJ2-6
d_gene: -
abundance: -
CDR3aa: CASSNRALEAEANVLTF
CDR3nt: TGTGCCAGCAGCAACCGGGCCCTGGAGGCTGAGGCCAACGTCCTGACTTTC

v_gene: TRBV6-1
len: 16
j_gene: TRBJ1-2
d_gene: TRBD1
abundance: -
CDR3aa: CASSEFSTGEGYGYTF
CDR3nt: TGTGCCAGCAGTGAATTCTCGACAGGGGAAGGCTATGGCTACACCTTC

v_gene: TRBV12-5
len: 15
j_gene: TRBJ2-7
d_gene: TRBD1
abundance: -
CDR3aa: CASGLPGQGAYEQYF
CDR3nt: TGTGCTAGTGGTTTACCCGGACAGGGGGCCTACGAGCAGTACTTC

v_gene: TRBV7-9
len: 16
j_gene: TRBJ2-1
d_gene: TRBD2
abundance: -
CDR3aa: CASSSLAGAFGNEQFF
CDR3nt: TGTGCCAGCAGCTCCCTAGCGGGAGCGTTTGGCAATGAGCAGTTCTTC